A single sample gave rise to the 20 T cell receptor beta chains below, sequenced in a study of T cell repertoires in cytomegalovirus infection. Which antigens these TCRs recognize remains unknown. TCRdb used MiXCR to reprocess the reads, holding one entry per CDR3 protein. Of 55,000 to 85,000 distinct CDR3 sequences listed, 20% are singletons. This sample comprised CD8+ T cells from cultured PBMCs, obtained from culture after CMV antigen stimulation. The receptors derive from a human donor in good health (CMV status not recorded). Some clones in this sample may be carry-over from other donors' samples.

The chain carries TRBV7-2 and TRBJ1-6, with D hard to call. Trimming pared 6 bases from V and 7 bases from J, leaving 16 bases between. The CDR3 contains 15 residues. Germline CDR1 and CDR2: SGHTA and FQGNSA. Here the CDR3 reads CASRIVRGFNSPLHF. As DNA, the CDR3 is TGTGCCAGCAGAATAGTGCGGGGTTTCAATTCACCCCTCCACTTT.

On this clonotype: The CDR3 does not end in the conserved phenylalanine or tryptophan, so this is likely a read error. The J gene is TRBJ1-2, the V gene TRBV11-2, with D perhaps matching TRBD1 (6 bases). Trimming stripped 3 bases from V and 0 bases from J, with 14 bases between. The germline gives CDR1 SGHAT, CDR2 FQNNGV. The CDR3 is made up of 16 amino acids. The CDR3 reads CASSLIQGSANYGYTL. For the CDR3, the DNA is TGTGCCAGCAGCTTGATACAGGGTTCAGCTAACTATGGCTACACCTTG.

This rearrangement joins TRBV6-1 to TRBJ1-1; 7 nucleotides match TRBD1. This CDR3 has 16 residues. J was trimmed by 4 bases and V by 2 bases; bases with no gene match: 10. The germline V gene has CDR1 MNHNS and CDR2 SASEGT. CDR3 nucleotides: TGTGCCAGCAGTGAATGGCCCGGGGGACAGAGCACTGAAGCTTTCTTT. Translating it yields CASSEWPGGQSTEAFF.

V gene TRBV28 combines with J gene TRBJ2-7; D is perhaps TRBD2 (5 bases). The CDR3 is 14 residues long. The V gene's germline CDR1 is MDHEN and CDR2 SYDVKM. With 2 bases removed from V and 4 bases from J, the gap between germline ends came to 12 bases. CDR3 in amino acids: CASSLIEGGYEQYF. The CDR3 DNA is TGTGCCAGCAGTTTAATAGAAGGCGGGTACGAGCAGTACTTC.

The chain employs TRBV6-2 or TRBV6-3 and TRBJ1-1; TRBD1 matches at 8 bases. Per the germline V gene, CDR1 is MNHEY and CDR2 is SVGEGT. The CDR3 has 16 residues. The ends lost 6 bases at V and 5 bases at J; junction bases unmatched: 14. The CDR3 spells CASSSTRDRGHTEAFF. CDR3 coding DNA: TGTGCCAGCAGCTCCACCAGAGACAGGGGACATACTGAAGCTTTCTTT.

This chain uses TRBV7-6 with TRBJ1-1; TRBD1 agrees at 7 bases. J lost 2 bases, V lost 1 base, and 10 bases had no gene match. Germline assignment: CDR1 SGHVS and CDR2 FNYEAQ. The CDR3 is 17 amino acids. The CDR3 region has the DNA TGTGCCAGCAGCTTAGATCGGCGGACAGGACCAAACACTGAAGCTTTCTTT. Translating gives CASSLDRRTGPNTEAFF.

This clonotype was seen only a few times. The chain employs TRBV6-5 and TRBJ2-1; no definite D call. In germline, CDR1 is MNHEY, CDR2 SVGAGI. The CDR3 contains 13 residues. Trimming shortened V by 6 bases and J by 5 bases, and 11 bases separated the two germline ends. The CDR3 spells CASRNRRDNEQFF. The DNA of the CDR3 is TGTGCCAGCAGAAACCGCCGGGACAATGAGCAGTTCTTC.

The chain uses TRBV4-3 and TRBJ1-6; the D gene is possibly TRBD1 (6 bases). The CDR3 runs 15 residues. V lost 0 bases and J 7 bases, leaving 10 bases between the germline ends. Germline V gene data show CDR1 as LGHNA and CDR2 as YSLEER. CDR3 sequence reads: CASSQDRGANSPLHF. The CDR3 DNA is TGCGCCAGCAGCCAAGACCGGGGGGCCAATTCACCCCTCCACTTT.

This chain uses TRBV29-1 with TRBJ2-3; D possibly corresponds to TRBD1 (6 bases). V lost 4 bases, J lost 2 bases, and 19 bases lay in between. The CDR3 runs 16 residues. Per the germline V gene, CDR1 is SQVTM and CDR2 is ANQGSEA. CDR3 loop: CSVVPFTGILTDTQYF. The CDR3 nucleotides are TGCAGCGTTGTTCCTTTTACAGGGATCCTCACAGATACGCAGTATTTT.

This clonotype was seen more than once but under ten times. The V call is TRBV7-9, the J call TRBJ2-7; D might be TRBD1 or TRBD2, each matching 5 bases. V lost 5 bases and J lost 2, with 16 bases in between. This CDR3 spans 15 amino acids. Germline CDR1 is SEHNR and CDR2 is FQNEAQ (reference sequence). The chain's CDR3 is CASSHARDHAYEQYF. CDR3 nucleotide sequence: TGTGCCAGCAGCCATGCTCGGGACCACGCCTACGAGCAGTACTTC.

The table lists this clonotype with a few counts. The V and J genes are TRBV7-8 and TRBJ1-1, with 8 positions matching TRBD1. Germline CDR1 and CDR2: SGHVS and FQNEAQ. This CDR3 is 14 amino acids long. Trimming removed 1 base from V and 5 bases from J; junction bases left unmatched: 3. The CDR3 coding sequence is TGTGCCAGCAGCTTAGACAGGGGGGGGACTGAAGCTTTCTTT. As protein: CASSLDRGGTEAFF.

This clonotype was detected a few times. The V call is TRBV10-3, the J call TRBJ2-7; D gene uncertain. The CDR3 has 14 residues. Deletions cut 1 base from V and 2 bases from J, with 9 bases between. Per germline, CDR1 ENHRY and CDR2 SYGVKD. The CDR3 DNA reads TGTGCCATCAGTGAGTATGAGGATACCTACGAGCAGTACTTC. This gives the protein CAISEYEDTYEQYF.

The chain couples TRBV15 to TRBJ1-5; perhaps TRBD1 as D (5 bases). V lost 0 bases and J 5 bases, leaving 11 bases between the germline ends. CDR1 is LNHNV and CDR2 is YYDKDF in the germline V gene (reference sequence). CDR3 length: 15 amino acids. The CDR3 reads CATSRDSGGDQPQHF. The CDR3 nucleotides are TGTGCCACCAGCAGAGATAGTGGAGGGGATCAGCCCCAGCATTTT.

V usage is TRBV5-6 and J usage is TRBJ2-5; 9 bases match TRBD1. CDR1 and CDR2 from the germline V gene are SGHDT and YYEEEE. This CDR3 comprises 16 residues. V was clipped by 2 bases and J by 0 bases; unmatched bases: 5. CDR3: CASSLQGAPYQETQYF. The CDR3 DNA sequence: TGTGCCAGCAGCTTACAGGGGGCCCCGTACCAAGAGACCCAGTACTTC.

This clonotype was picked up a small number of times. The chain carries TRBV20-1 and TRBJ2-7, with TRBD1 as a possible D gene (5 bases). V dropped 5 bases and J dropped 7 bases, with 21 bases sitting between them. The germline gives CDR1 DFQATT, CDR2 SNEGSKA (reference sequence). This CDR3 has 14 amino acids. CDR3 protein: CSALGRPSYNEQYF. The CDR3 DNA sequence: TGCAGTGCTTTGGGGCGGCCCTCCTACAATGAGCAGTACTTC.

This clonotype showed up just a few times. This chain connects TRBV5-1 to TRBJ2-1, with 11 bases fitting TRBD1. This CDR3 is built from 15 residues. Germline loops: CDR1 SGHRS, CDR2 YFSETQ. J was trimmed by 4 bases and V by 3 bases; bases with no gene match: 3. Written as DNA, the CDR3 is TGCGCCAGCAGCTCTGGACAGGGGGCATACAATGAGCAGTTCTTC. As protein: CASSSGQGAYNEQFF.

In its sample, this clonotype was seen a few times. This chain uses TRBV4-1 with TRBJ1-3, with 11 bases matching TRBD1. The CDR3 spans 18 residues. The V segment lost 3 bases and the J segment 0 bases; nucleotides outside the gene matches: 7. Looked up from germline, CDR1 is MGHRA and CDR2 is YSYEKL. The CDR3 protein is CASSHPRDRGNSGNTIYF. The CDR3 DNA is TGCGCCAGCAGCCATCCCCGGGACAGGGGGAACTCTGGAAACACCATATATTTT.

This clonotype has only a few counts. This chain uses TRBV7-2 with TRBJ1-2; TRBD1 might be the D (5 bases). This CDR3 has 13 amino acids. Per the germline V gene, CDR1 is SGHTA and CDR2 is FQGNSA. V lost 5 bases, J lost 4 bases, and 11 bases lay in between. For the CDR3, the DNA is TGTGCCAGCAGCCAAGGGGAGGCCTATGGCTACACCTTC. It translates to CASSQGEAYGYTF.

This clonotype appeared a few times. The chain recombines TRBV11-2 with TRBJ2-1; D is uncertain. Trimming took 6 bases from V and 7 from J, leaving 4 bases between them. The CDR3 contains 10 residues. Germline CDR1 and CDR2: SGHAT and FQNNGV. The CDR3 loop reads CASSVNEQFF. The CDR3 DNA sequence: TGTGCCAGCAGTGTAAATGAGCAGTTCTTC.

DNA for the CDR3: TGTGCCAGCAGCCCTAACCCTTTAAGGGGATTACAGGAAAGCAATCAGCCCCAGCATTTT. Translation: CASSPNPLRGLQESNQPQHF. The rearrangement links TRBV7-2 to TRBJ1-5; a weak D match, TRBD1 (5 bases). Germline V gives CDR1 SGHTA, CDR2 FQGNSA. The CDR3 length is 20 residues. Trimming took off 5 bases at V and 1 base at J, with 27 bases between the two ends.